This T cell receptor beta chain came from a study of blood T cell repertoires in COVID-19. Germline V gives CDR1 MNHEY, CDR2 SVGAGI. The CDR3 has 13 residues. The ends lost 5 bases at V and 7 bases at J; junction bases unmatched: 5. Worth noting for this clone: Other DNA sequences from this sample encode an identical CDR3 as well.

Source study methods: Nucleated cell counts were estimated from reference gene primer amplification. Method: immunoSEQ multiplex PCR; TCRdb's copy keeps in-frame clones and lacks some. V, J and clone size were drawn from that table, and D and trimming were deduced from the DNA. The sample holds approximately 74,000 clones, approximately 91% seen once. The sequencing sample was made of peripheral blood. The gene calls are TRBV6-5 and TRBJ2-7; 10 nucleotides agree with TRBD1. The origin of this receptor is a man aged 70-80 years with acute or convalescent COVID-19. The CDR3 coding sequence is TGTGCCAGCAGTAGGGACAGGGGATATGAGCAGTACTTC. Protein: CASSRDRGYEQYF.